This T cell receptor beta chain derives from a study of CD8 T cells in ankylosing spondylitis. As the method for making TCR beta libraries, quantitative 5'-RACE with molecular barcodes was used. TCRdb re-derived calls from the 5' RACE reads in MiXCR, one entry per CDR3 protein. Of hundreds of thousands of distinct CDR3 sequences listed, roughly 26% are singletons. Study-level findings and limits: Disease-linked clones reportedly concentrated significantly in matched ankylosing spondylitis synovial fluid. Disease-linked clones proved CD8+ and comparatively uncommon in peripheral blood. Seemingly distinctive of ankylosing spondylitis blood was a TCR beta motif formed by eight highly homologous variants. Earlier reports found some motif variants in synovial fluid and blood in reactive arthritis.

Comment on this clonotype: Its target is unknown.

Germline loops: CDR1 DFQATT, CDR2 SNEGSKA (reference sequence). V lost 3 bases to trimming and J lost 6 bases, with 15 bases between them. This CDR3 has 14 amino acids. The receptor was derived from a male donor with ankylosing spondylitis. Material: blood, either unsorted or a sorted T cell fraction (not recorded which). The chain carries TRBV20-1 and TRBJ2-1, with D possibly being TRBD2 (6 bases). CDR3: CSARNQLARNEQFF. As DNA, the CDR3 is TGCAGTGCTAGGAATCAGCTAGCGCGCAATGAGCAGTTCTTC.